This T cell receptor beta chain was identified in a study of OX40 agonist ivuxolimab in advanced cancers. Study context: Patients in dose escalation had liver, melanoma, kidney or head and neck cancers. A history of anti-PD-1, anti-PD-L1 or anti-CTLA-4 therapy was acceptable, and over 30% had some. A male proportion of 70% to 90% was recorded, with mean age roughly 60 years and range 23 to 79.

This clone was counted only a few times. V lost 2 bases and J lost 2; bases outside the gene matches: 4. Germline-derived CDR1 and CDR2 are ENHRY and SYGVKD. The CDR3 runs to 16 residues. Using immunoSEQ multiplex PCR, the repertoire was profiled, and TCRdb retains in-frame clones only, with some absent. The table lists approximately 81,000 clones, around 85% of them singletons. The sequence was collected from an adult with an advanced solid tumor such as melanoma, head and neck, liver or kidney cancer. The sequences come from CD4+ or CD8+ T cells sorted from blood, collected in a trial of the OX40 agonist ivuxolimab. This chain connects TRBV10-3 to TRBJ1-3; TRBD1 matches at 9 bases. CDR3 protein: CAISEVWDRAGNTIYF. The CDR3 region has the DNA TGTGCCATCAGTGAGGTTTGGGACAGGGCTGGAAACACCATATATTTT.